The T cell receptor beta chain under discussion was sequenced for a study of T cells expressing NK-cell markers. On the study more broadly: Investigators obtained TCR beta repertoires from sorted CD3+CD56+NKG2C+, CD3+CD56+NKG2C- and CD3+CD56-NKG2C+ T cells. There were seven HCMV-seropositive donors and one seronegative donor among the eight sequenced.

For TCR beta, cDNA was produced by 5'RACE template switching with UMIs. From its re-call of the 5' RACE reads, TCRdb lists each CDR3 protein once, without DNA. The table for this sample gives about 150,000 distinct CDR3 sequences. The sequence came from a man between 18 and 29 years old in good health. Source material: blood T cells: a sorted CD56 or NKG2C T cell subset, CD4+ or CD8+ T cells, or bulk PBMC T cells (not recorded which).

The CDR3 here is CASRLAESSYNEQFF. V is TRBV5-1 and J is TRBJ2-1. The CDR3 length is 15 residues. Germline CDR1 SGHRS, CDR2 YFSETQ. Supplemented by reference TRBV5-1 and TRBJ2-1, the full variable domain reads KAGVTQTPRYLIKTRGQQVTLSCSPISGHRSVSWYQQTPGQGLQFLFEYFSETQRNKGNFPGRFSGRQFSNSRSEMNVSTLELGDSALYLCASRLAESSYNEQFFGPGTRLTVL.